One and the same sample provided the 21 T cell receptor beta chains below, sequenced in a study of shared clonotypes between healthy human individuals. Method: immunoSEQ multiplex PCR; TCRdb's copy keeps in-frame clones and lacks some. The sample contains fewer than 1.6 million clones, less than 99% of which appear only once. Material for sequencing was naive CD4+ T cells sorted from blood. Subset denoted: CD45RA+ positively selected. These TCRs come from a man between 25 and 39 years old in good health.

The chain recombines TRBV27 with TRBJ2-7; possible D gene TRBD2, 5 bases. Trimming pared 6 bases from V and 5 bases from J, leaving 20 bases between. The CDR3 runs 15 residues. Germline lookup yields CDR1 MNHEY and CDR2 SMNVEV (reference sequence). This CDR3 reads CASSRFRGPGDEQYF. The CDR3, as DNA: TGTGCCAGCAGCCGCTTTAGAGGGCCCGGGGACGAGCAGTACTTC.

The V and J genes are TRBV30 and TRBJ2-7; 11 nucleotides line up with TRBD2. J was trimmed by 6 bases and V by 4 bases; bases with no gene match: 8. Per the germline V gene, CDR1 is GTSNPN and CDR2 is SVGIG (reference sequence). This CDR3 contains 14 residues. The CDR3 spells CAWTTLAGVGEQYF. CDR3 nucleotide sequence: TGTGCCTGGACCACACTAGCGGGAGTTGGCGAGCAGTACTTC.

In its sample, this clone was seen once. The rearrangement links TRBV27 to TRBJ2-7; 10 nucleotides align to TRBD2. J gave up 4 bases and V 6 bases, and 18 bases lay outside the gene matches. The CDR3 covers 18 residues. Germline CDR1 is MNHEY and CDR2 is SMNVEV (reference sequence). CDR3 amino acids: CASSFLTPTGTSEYEQYF. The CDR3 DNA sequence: TGTGCCAGCAGCTTCCTCACACCCACCGGGACTAGCGAATACGAGCAGTACTTC.

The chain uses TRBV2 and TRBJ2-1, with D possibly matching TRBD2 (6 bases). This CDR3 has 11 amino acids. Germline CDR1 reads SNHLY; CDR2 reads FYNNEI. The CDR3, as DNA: TGTGCAACAGCCGGGAGTAATGAGCAGTTCTTC. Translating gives CATAGSNEQFF.

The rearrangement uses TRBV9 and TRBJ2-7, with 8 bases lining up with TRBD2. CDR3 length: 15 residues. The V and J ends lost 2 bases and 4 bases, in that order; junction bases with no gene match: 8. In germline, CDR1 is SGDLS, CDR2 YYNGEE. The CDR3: CASSVETGTSYEQYF. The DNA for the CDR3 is TGTGCCAGCAGCGTCGAAACCGGGACTAGTTACGAGCAGTACTTC.

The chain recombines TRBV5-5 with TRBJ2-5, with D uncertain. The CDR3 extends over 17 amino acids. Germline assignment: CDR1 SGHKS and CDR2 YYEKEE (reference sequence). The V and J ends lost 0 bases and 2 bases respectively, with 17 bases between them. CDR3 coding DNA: TGTGCCAGCAGCTTGGGGGCCCTGGGCGGAAGGCAAGAGACCCAGTACTTC. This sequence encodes CASSLGALGGRQETQYF. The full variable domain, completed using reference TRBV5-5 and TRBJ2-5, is DAGVTQSPTHLIKTRGQQVTLRCSPISGHKSVSWYQQVLGQGPQFIFQYYEKEERGRGNFPDRFSARQFPNYSSELNVNALLLGDSALYLCASSLGALGGRQETQYFGPGTRLLVL.

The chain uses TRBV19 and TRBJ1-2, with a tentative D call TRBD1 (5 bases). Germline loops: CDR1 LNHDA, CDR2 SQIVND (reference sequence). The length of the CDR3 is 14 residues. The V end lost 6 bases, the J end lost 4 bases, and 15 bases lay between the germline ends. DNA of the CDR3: TGTGCCAGTAGCAGTAAGGGGTCGGGCTATGGCTACACCTTC. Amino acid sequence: CASSSKGSGYGYTF.

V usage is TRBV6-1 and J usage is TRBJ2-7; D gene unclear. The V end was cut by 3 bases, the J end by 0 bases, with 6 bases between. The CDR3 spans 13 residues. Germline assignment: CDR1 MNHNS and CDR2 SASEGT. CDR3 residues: CASSEVHSYEQYF. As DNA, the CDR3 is TGTGCCAGCAGTGAGGTCCACTCCTACGAGCAGTACTTC.

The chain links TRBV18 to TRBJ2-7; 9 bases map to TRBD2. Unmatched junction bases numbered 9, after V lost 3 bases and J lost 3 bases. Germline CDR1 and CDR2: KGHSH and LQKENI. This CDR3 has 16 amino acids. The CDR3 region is CASSPSAGGLGYEQYF. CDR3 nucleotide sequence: TGTGCCAGCTCACCGTCAGCGGGAGGATTAGGCTACGAGCAGTACTTC.

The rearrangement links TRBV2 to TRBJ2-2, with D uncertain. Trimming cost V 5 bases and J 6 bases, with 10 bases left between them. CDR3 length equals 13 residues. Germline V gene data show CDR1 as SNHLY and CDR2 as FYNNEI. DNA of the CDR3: TGTGCCAGCAGTTGGTCAGTCTCCGGGGAGCTGTTTTTT. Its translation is CASSWSVSGELFF. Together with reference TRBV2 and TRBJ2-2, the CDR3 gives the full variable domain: EPEVTQTPSHQVTQMGQEVILRCVPISNHLYFYWYRQILGQKVEFLVSFYNNEISEKSEIFDDQFSVERPDGSNFTLKIRSTKLEDSAMYFCASSWSVSGELFFGEGSRLTVL.

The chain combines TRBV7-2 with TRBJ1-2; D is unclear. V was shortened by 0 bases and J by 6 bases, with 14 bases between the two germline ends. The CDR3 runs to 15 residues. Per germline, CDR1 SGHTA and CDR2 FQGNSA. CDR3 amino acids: CASSLADLPDHGYTF. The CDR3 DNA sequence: TGTGCCAGCAGCTTAGCGGACCTCCCGGACCATGGCTACACCTTC.

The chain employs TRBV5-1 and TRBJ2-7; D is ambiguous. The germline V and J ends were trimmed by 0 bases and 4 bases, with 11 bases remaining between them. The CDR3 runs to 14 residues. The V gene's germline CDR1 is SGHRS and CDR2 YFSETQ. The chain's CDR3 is CASSLAEQTYEQYF. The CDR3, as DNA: TGCGCCAGCAGCTTGGCCGAACAGACTTACGAGCAGTACTTC.

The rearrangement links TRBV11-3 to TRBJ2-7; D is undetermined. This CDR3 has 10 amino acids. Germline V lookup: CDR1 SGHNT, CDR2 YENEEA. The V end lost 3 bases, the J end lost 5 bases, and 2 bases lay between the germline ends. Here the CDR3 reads CASSFNEQYF. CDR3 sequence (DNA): TGTGCCAGCAGCTTTAACGAGCAGTACTTC.

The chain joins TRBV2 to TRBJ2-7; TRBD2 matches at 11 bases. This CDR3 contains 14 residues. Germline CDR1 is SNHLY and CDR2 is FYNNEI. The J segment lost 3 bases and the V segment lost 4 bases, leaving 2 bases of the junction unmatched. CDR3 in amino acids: CASSAGLAGYEQYF. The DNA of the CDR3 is TGTGCCAGCAGTGCTGGACTAGCGGGCTACGAGCAGTACTTC.

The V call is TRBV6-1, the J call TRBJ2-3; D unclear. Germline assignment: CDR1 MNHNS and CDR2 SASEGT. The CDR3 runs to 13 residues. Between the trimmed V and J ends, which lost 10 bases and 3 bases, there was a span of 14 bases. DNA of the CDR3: TGTGCCACCAGGATAAGGGAAACAGATACGCAGTATTTT. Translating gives CATRIRETDTQYF.

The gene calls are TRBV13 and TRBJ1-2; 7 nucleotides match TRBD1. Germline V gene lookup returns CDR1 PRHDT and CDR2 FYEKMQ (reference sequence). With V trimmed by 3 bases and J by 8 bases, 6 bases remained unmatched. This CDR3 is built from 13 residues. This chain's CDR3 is CASSFRQGLGYTF. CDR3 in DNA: TGTGCCAGCAGCTTCCGACAGGGTCTCGGCTACACCTTC.

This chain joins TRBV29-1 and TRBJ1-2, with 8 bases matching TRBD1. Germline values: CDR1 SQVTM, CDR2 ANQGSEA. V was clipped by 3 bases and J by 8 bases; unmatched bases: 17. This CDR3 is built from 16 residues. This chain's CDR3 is CSVDPGQGGGSEGYTF. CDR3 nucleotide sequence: TGCAGCGTTGACCCCGGACAGGGCGGGGGGTCTGAGGGCTACACCTTC.

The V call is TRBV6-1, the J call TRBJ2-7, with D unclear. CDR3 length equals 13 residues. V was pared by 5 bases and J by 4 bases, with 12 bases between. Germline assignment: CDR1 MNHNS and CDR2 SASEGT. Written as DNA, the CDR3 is TGTGCCAGCAGTTCGGGCAGAACTTACGAGCAGTACTTC. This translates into CASSSGRTYEQYF.

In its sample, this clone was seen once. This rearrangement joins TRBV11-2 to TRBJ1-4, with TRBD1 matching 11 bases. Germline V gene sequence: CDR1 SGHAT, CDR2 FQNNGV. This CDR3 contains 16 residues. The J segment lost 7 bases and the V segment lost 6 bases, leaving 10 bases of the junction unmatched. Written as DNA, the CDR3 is TGTGCCAGCAGTCATCCCACCGGGACAGGGGGTGAAAAACTGTTTTTT. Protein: CASSHPTGTGGEKLFF.

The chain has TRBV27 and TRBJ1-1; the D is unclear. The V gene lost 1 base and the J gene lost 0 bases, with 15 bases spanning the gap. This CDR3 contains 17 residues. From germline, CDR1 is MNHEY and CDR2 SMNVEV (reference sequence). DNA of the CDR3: TGTGCCAGCAGTTTATATTACCGAGCAACATTGAACACTGAAGCTTTCTTT. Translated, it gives CASSLYYRATLNTEAFF.

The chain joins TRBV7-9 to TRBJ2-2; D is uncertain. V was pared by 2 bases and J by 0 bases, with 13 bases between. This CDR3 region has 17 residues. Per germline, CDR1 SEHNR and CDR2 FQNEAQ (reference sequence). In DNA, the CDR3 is TGTGCCAGCAGCTTAAAGAGGTCAGCACCGAACACCGGGGAGCTGTTTTTT. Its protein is CASSLKRSAPNTGELFF.